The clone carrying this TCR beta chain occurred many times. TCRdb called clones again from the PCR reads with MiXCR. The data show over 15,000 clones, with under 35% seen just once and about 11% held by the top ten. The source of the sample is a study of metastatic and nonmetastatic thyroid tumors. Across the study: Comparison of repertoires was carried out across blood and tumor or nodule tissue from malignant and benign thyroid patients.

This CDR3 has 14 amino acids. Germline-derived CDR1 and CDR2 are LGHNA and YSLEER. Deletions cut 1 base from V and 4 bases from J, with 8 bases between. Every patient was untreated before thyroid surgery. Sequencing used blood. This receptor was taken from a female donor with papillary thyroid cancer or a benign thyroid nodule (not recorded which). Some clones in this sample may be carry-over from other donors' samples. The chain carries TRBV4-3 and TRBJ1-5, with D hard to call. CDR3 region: CASSQAYINQPQHF. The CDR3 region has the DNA TGCGCCAGCAGCCAAGCTTACATAAATCAGCCCCAGCATTTT.